These 7 T cell receptor beta chains share one sample of origin, sequenced in a study of tissue T cells after allogeneic stem cell transplantation. The repertoire was sequenced with immunoSEQ multiplex PCR; TCRdb's copy has only in-frame clones and lacks some. The top ten clones hold about 12% of a sample with approximately 600 clones, around 87% of them seen once. Sequencing used duodenal tissue, obtained at autopsy. Receptors originate from a male patient aged 35-70 years with steroid-refractory graft-versus-host disease after an allogeneic stem cell transplant. Some T cells may have come from the graft donor.

To note about this clone: Other DNA variants within this sample encode the same CDR3. The chain links TRBV24-1 to TRBJ2-2; D gene uncertain. Germline CDR1 is KGHDR and CDR2 is SFDVKD. Trimming removed 4 bases from V and 2 bases from J, with 10 bases in between. This CDR3 has 15 residues. In nucleotides, the CDR3 is TGTGCCACCAGTGACCCGGGCCCCAACACCGGGGAGCTGTTTTTT. Its protein product is CATSDPGPNTGELFF.

The chain recombines TRBV18 with TRBJ1-2, with 8 positions matching TRBD1. The CDR3 extends over 15 amino acids. In germline, CDR1 is KGHSH, CDR2 LQKENI. The V segment lost 3 bases and the J segment 6 bases; nucleotides outside the gene matches: 9. CDR3 nucleotides: TGTGCCAGCTCACCGGGACAGGTCGAGCAAGATGGCTACACCTTC. It specifies CASSPGQVEQDGYTF.

The chain combines TRBV7-9 with TRBJ2-2; D not resolved. This CDR3 comprises 11 residues. Germline assignment: CDR1 SEHNR and CDR2 FQNEAQ (reference sequence). Deletions cut 2 bases from V and 5 bases from J, with 0 bases between. CDR3 bases: TGTGCCAGCAGCTTAACCGGGGAGCTGTTTTTT. This sequence encodes CASSLTGELFF.

This clone showed up just a few times. V and J are TRBV27 and TRBJ2-3; D uncertain. The CDR3 is 13 residues long. Trimming shortened V by 6 bases and J by 3 bases, and 10 bases separated the two germline ends. Germline CDR1 MNHEY, CDR2 SMNVEV (reference sequence). The DNA for the CDR3 is TGTGCCAGCAGCCCCTTAGGGACAGATACGCAGTATTTT. It yields the protein CASSPLGTDTQYF.

The rearrangement uses TRBV11-2 and TRBJ2-5, with unresolved D. Trimming stripped 5 bases from V and 5 bases from J, with 12 bases between. This CDR3 is built from 13 residues. Germline loops: CDR1 SGHAT, CDR2 FQNNGV. The CDR3 is CASSVGVRETQYF. CDR3 DNA: TGTGCCAGCAGCGTAGGAGTTCGGGAGACCCAGTACTTC.

The V call is TRBV4-1, the J call TRBJ2-3; D may be TRBD2 (5 bases). This CDR3 spans 16 amino acids. The V gene's germline CDR1 is MGHRA and CDR2 YSYEKL. The germline V and J ends were trimmed by 4 bases and 1 base, with 15 bases remaining between them. The CDR3 coding sequence is TGCGCCAGCAGCCGACGCTTGGACGGGGGCACAGATACGCAGTATTTT. This codes for CASSRRLDGGTDTQYF.

This chain links TRBV7-6 with TRBJ1-3; D gene ambiguous. Deletions cut 5 bases from V and 0 bases from J, with 11 bases between. Germline assignment: CDR1 SGHVS and CDR2 FNYEAQ. There are 15 residues in the CDR3. CDR3 amino acids: CASSLGGVSGNTIYF. As DNA, the CDR3 is TGTGCCAGCAGCCTCGGCGGGGTCTCTGGAAACACCATATATTTT.